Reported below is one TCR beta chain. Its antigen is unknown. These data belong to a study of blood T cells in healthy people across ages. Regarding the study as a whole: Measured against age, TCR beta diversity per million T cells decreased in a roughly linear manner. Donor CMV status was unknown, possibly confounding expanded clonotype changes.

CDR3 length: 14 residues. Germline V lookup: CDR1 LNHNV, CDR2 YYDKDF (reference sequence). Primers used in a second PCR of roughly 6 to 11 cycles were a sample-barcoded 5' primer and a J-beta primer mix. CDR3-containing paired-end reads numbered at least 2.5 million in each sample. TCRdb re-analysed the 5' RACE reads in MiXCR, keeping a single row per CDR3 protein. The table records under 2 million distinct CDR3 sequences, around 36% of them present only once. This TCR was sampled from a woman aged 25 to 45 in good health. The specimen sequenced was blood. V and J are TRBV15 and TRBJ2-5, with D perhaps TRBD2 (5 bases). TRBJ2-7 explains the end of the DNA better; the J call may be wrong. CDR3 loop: CATSRDRGTYEQYF. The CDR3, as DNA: TGTGCCACCAGCAGAGACCGGGGAACCTACGAGCAGTACTTC.